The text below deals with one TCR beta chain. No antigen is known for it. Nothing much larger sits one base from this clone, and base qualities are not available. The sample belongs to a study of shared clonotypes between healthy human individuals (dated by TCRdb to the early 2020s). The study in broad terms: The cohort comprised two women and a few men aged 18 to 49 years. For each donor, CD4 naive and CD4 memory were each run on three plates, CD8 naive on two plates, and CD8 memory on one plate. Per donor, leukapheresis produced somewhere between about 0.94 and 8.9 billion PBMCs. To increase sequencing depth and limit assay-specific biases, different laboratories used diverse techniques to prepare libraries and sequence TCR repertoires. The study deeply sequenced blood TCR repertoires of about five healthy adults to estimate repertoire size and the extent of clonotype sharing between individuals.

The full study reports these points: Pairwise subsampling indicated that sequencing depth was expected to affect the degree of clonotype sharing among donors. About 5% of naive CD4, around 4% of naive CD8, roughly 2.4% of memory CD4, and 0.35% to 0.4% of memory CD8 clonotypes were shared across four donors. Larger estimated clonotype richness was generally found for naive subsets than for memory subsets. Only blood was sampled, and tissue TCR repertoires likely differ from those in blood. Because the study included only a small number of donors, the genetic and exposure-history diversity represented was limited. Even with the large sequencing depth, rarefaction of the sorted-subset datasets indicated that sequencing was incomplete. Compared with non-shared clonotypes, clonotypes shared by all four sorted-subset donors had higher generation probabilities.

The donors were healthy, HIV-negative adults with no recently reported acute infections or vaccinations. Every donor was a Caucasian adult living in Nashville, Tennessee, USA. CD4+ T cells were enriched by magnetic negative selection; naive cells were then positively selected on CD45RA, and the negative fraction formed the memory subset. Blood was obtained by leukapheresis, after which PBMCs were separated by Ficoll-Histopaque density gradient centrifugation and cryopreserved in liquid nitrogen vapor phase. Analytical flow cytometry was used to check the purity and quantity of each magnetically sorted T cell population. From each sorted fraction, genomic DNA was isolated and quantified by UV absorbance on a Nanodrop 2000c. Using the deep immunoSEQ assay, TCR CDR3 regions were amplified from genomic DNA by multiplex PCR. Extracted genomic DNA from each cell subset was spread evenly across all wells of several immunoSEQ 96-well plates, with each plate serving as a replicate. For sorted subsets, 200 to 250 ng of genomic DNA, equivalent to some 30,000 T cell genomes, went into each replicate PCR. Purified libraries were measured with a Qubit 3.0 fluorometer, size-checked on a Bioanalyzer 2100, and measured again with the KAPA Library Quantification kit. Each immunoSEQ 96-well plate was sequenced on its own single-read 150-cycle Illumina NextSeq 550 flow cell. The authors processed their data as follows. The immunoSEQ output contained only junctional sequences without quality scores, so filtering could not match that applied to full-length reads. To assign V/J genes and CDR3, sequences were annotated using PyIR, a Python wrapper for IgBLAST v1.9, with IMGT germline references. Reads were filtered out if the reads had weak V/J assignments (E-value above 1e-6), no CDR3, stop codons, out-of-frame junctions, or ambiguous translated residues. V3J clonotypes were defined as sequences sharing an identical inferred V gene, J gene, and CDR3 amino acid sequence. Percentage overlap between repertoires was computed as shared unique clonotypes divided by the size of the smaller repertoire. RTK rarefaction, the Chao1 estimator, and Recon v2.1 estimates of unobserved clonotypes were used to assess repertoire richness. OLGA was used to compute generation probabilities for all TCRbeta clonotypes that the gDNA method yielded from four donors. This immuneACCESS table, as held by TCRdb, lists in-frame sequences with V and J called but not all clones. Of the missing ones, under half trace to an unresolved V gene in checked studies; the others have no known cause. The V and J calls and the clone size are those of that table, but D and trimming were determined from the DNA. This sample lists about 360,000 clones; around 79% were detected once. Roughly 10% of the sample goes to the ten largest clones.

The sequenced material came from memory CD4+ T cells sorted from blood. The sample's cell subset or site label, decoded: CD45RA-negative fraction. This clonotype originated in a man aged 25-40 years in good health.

The CDR3 protein is CASSAGTSGTDTQYF. The DNA sequence reads TGCGCCAGCAGCGCCGGGACTAGCGGGACAGATACGCAGTATTTT. The sequence is built from TRBV5-1 and TRBJ2-3; a stretch of 12 junction bases matches TRBD2. Inclusive of the bounding cysteine and phenylalanine, the CDR3 is 15 residues long. Kept here is only the CDR3 DNA, which spans 45 bases and is read in frame from base 1. CDR1 and CDR2 (SGHRS, YFSETQ) derive from the germline V gene. V is cut back by 4 bases and J by 3 bases, with 3 bases in the junction unmatched.